What follows is one T cell receptor (beta chain) and its context. Its antigen is undetermined. The sample is drawn from a study of identical twins. The CDR3 is 18 residues long. V lost 8 bases, J lost 5 bases, and 15 bases stayed unmatched. Germline V gene sequence: CDR1 LGHDT, CDR2 YNNKEL (reference sequence). Findings of the study overall: The conclusions drew on cross-sectional statistical analysis instead of tracking the same donors. Zero-insertion findings could be partly confounded by invariant cells (MAIT and iNKT cells). Clonotypes of the beta chain that were abundant in cord blood carried fewer insertions (memory repertoires showed none).

TCRdb independently ran MiXCR on the 5' RACE reads; one entry per CDR3 protein. This sample carries 450,000 to 500,000 distinct CDR3 sequences, approximately 14% of them seen once, and the ten largest clones take approximately 0.9%. The same sample was also studied in work on yellow fever vaccine responses in identical twins.

Sequenced material: CD4+ T cells sorted from blood. The chain couples TRBV3-1 to TRBJ2-5, with 15 bases lining up with TRBD2. The receptor's source is a woman between 18 and 29 years old in good health. The CDR3 loop is CASWKGLAGGRGQETQYF. The CDR3 DNA reads as TGTGCCAGCTGGAAGGGACTAGCGGGAGGCCGAGGCCAGGAGACCCAGTACTTC.